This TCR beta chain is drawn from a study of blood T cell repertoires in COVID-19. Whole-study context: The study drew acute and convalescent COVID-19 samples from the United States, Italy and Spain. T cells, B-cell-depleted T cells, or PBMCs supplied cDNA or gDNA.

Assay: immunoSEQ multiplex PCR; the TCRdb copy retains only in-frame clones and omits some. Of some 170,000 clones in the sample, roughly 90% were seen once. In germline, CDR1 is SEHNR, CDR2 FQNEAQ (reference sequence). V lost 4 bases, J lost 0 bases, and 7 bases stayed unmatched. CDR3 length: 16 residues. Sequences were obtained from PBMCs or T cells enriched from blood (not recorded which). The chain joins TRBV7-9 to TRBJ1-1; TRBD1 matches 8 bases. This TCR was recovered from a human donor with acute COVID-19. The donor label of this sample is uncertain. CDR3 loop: CASSSGQVGVNTEAFF. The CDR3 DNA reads TGTGCCAGCAGCTCGGGACAGGTGGGAGTGAACACTGAAGCTTTCTTT.